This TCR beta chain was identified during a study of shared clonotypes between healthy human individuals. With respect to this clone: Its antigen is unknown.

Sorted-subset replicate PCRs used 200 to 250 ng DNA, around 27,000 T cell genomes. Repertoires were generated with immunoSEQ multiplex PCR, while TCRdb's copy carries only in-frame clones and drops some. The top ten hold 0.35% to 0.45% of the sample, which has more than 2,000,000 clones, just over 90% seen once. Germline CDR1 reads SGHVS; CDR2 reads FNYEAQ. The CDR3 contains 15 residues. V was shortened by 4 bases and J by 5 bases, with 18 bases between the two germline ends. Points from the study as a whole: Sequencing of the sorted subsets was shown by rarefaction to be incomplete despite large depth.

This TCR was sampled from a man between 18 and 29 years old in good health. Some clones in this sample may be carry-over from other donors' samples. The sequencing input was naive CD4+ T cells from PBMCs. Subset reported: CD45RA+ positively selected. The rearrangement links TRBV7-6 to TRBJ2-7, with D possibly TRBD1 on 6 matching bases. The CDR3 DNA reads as TGTGCCAGCAGCTCACAGAAACAGGGAGTCCACGAGCAGTACTTC. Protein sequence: CASSSQKQGVHEQYF. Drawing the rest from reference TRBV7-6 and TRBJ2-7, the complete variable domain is GAGVSQSPRYKVTKRGQDVALRCDPISGHVSLYWYRQALGQGPEFLTYFNYEAQQDKSGLPNDRFSAERPEGSISTLTIQRTEQRDSAMYRCASSSQKQGVHEQYFGPGTRLTVT.